Sequencing of this TCR beta chain was carried out in a study of blood T cell repertoires in COVID-19. In the study's own analysis: By means of reference gene primer amplification, nucleated cell counts were estimated. Here immunoSEQ multiplex PCR was the method, and the copy in TCRdb shows in-frame clones only, minus some. Clone size and V and J calls were adopted from that table, with D and trimming inferred from the DNA. Seen here are under 250,000 clones, 65% to 90% observed once, and the top ten hold 4% to 6%. Sequencing input: peripheral blood. This receptor was obtained from a man aged 50 to 60 with COVID-19, enrolled during active disease.

CDR3 residues: CASSAGQGFSYEQYF. The CDR3 coding sequence is TGTGCCAGCAGCGCGGGACAGGGGTTCTCCTACGAGCAGTACTTC. This sequence joins TRBV7-2 and TRBJ2-7, with 10 bases that match TRBD1. CDR3 length equals 15 residues. Germline V lookup: CDR1 SGHTA, CDR2 FQGNSA. V was pared by 5 bases and J by 0 bases, with 4 bases of the junction left unmatched.